A selection of T cell receptor beta chains follows, all from one sample in a study of blood T cell repertoires in COVID-19. Assay: immunoSEQ multiplex PCR; the TCRdb copy retains only in-frame clones and omits some. The sample gives 34,000 or so clones, 80% of which show up once; 31% is in the top ten. The sequencing input was peripheral blood. The receptors originated from a man older than 75 with acute or convalescent COVID-19. The CDR3 runs from the conserved cysteine through the conserved F or W. The D gene is left open where the match is weak. A row's size may be missing; if present it is once, few, many or a size class.

d_call j_call clone_size v_call cdr3_nt cdr3_aa
- TRBJ2-3 - TRBV7-3 TGTGCCAGCAGCCCGACACAACGGGGTACGCAGTATTTT CASSPTQRGTQYF
TRBD2 TRBJ2-1 - TRBV6-4 TGTGCCAGCAGTGACTCCCGGTTAGCGGGAGTGGATGAGCAGTTCTTC CASSDSRLAGVDEQFF
TRBD2 TRBJ2-5 - TRBV7-9 TGTGCCTTGCGGAGCGGGAGGGCCGAAGAGACCCAGTACTTC CALRSGRAEETQYF
- TRBJ2-2 - TRBV5-1 TGCGCCAGCAGCTTCTGGACAGAGAACACCGGGGAGCTGTTTTTT CASSFWTENTGELFF
TRBD1 TRBJ2-5 - TRBV30 TGTGCCTGGAGTGTAGGGACAGTCCAAGAGACCCAGTACTTC CAWSVGTVQETQYF
TRBD1 TRBJ2-3 - TRBV6-6 TGTGCCAGCAGTTACCGGGACAGGAACACAGATACGCAGTATTTT CASSYRDRNTDTQYF
- TRBJ1-1 - TRBV6-5 TGTGCCAGCAGTTACAGGCCCAGGGGAACTGAAGCTTTCTTT CASSYRPRGTEAFF
TRBD2 TRBJ2-7 few TRBV7-2 TGTGCCAGCAGCTTAGGGGCCGGGAGGGCCTACGAGCAGTACTTC CASSLGAGRAYEQYF
TRBD1 TRBJ1-6 - TRBV11-2 TGTGCCAGCAGGGTAGGAGGGACAGGTCAGTTTTCTTATAATTCACCCCTCCACTTT CASRVGGTGQFSYNSPLHF
TRBD2 TRBJ2-2 - TRBV6-6 TGTGCCAGCAGTAACACCGGGCCTAGCGGGGCCGGGGAGCTGTTTTTT CASSNTGPSGAGELFF
- TRBJ1-5 - TRBV5-5 TGTGCCAGCAGCCTGGTTAGGTTGGAGACGCAACAGCCCCAGCATTTT CASSLVRLETQQPQHF
- TRBJ2-4 - TRBV5-5 TGTGCCAGCAGCCCCTCCGGGGAACTAGCCAAAAACATTCAGTACTTC CASSPSGELAKNIQYF
TRBD1 TRBJ1-6 - TRBV2 TGTGCCAGCACGGGACAGGGGGGAAATTCACCCCTCCACTTT CASTGQGGNSPLHF
- TRBJ1-6 - TRBV7-6 TGTGCCAGCAGCTTAGATAGGACACTTAATTCACCCCTCCACTTT CASSLDRTLNSPLHF
TRBD1 TRBJ1-3 - TRBV19 TGTGCCAGTAGTAGGGACAGGTCCTCTGGAAACACCATATATTTT CASSRDRSSGNTIYF
- TRBJ2-3 - TRBV5-4 TGTGCCAGCAGCTCGACAGATACGCAGTATTTT CASSSTDTQYF
- TRBJ1-5 - TRBV19 TGTGCCAGTAGTATCCAGGGGTTTCAGCCCCAGCATTTT CASSIQGFQPQHF
TRBD2 TRBJ2-1 - TRBV7-9 TGTGCCAGCAGGGTTACGGGACTAGCGGACCCCAACTCCTACAATGAGCAGTTCTTC CASRVTGLADPNSYNEQFF
- TRBJ2-3 - TRBV4-3 TGCGCCAGCAGCCAAGATAACGCAGGAGATACGCAGTATTTT CASSQDNAGDTQYF
- TRBJ2-5 once TRBV7-2 TGTGCCAGCAGCTTAGGGTCGTCACAGGGAAGCGGAGAGACCCAGTACTTC CASSLGSSQGSGETQYF
- TRBJ2-7 - TRBV10-3 TGTGCCATATCCACGGGTCCCTTTACCTACGAGCAGTACTTC CAISTGPFTYEQYF
TRBD1 TRBJ1-3 - TRBV19 TGTGCCAGTAGCCTGGGACAGGCATTCTCTGGAAACACCATATATTTT CASSLGQAFSGNTIYF
TRBD2 TRBJ2-4 - TRBV5-1 TGCGCCAGCAGCTTAAGCGGGAGCTACAACCCGCACATTCAGTACTTC CASSLSGSYNPHIQYF
- TRBJ2-2 once TRBV10-3 TGTGCCATCAGTGAGTTCACAGGGACCGGGGAGCTGTTTTTT CAISEFTGTGELFF
TRBD1 TRBJ2-5 - TRBV24-1 TGTGCCACCAGTGACGCGACAGGGGGAGGTCAGGGACTAGAGACCCAGTACTTC CATSDATGGGQGLETQYF
TRBD1 TRBJ1-1 - TRBV4-2 TGTGCCAGCAGCCAGATGGGGACAGGGAGCACTGAAGCTTTCTTT CASSQMGTGSTEAFF
TRBD2 TRBJ2-7 - TRBV7-9 TGTGCCAGCAGCTTTGCGACCGGGACTACCTACAGGCAGTACTTC CASSFATGTTYRQYF
TRBD1 TRBJ2-4 - TRBV18 TGTGCCAGCTCACCACCGGGACAGGGGAACATTCAGTACTTC CASSPPGQGNIQYF
TRBD1 TRBJ2-6 - TRBV7-3 TGTGCCAGCAGCTTAACCGGGACAGGGGGCATTTCCTCTGGGGCCAACGTCCTGACTTTC CASSLTGTGGISSGANVLTF
- TRBJ1-1 - TRBV7-3 TGTGCCAGCAGCTTCCAGGGGACGAACACTGAAGCTTTCTTT CASSFQGTNTEAFF
- TRBJ2-2 - TRBV4-3 TGCGCCAGCAGCCTGATCCGGGGTGGGGAGCTGTTTTTT CASSLIRGGELFF
TRBD2 TRBJ2-1 - TRBV11-2 TGTGCCAGCGGATTGACTAGCGGGGGGACCTACAATGAGCAGTTCTTC CASGLTSGGTYNEQFF
- TRBJ1-1 - TRBV3-1/TRBV3-2 TGTGCCAGCAGCCAAGGGACATGGGACACTGAAGCTTTCTTT CASSQGTWDTEAFF
- TRBJ2-7 - TRBV6-2/TRBV6-3 TGTGCCAGCAGTTACTACGACACCTCCTACGAGCAGTACTTC CASSYYDTSYEQYF
TRBD1 TRBJ2-7 - TRBV7-9 TGTGCCAGCAGCTCATGGACAGGGGAATTGTACGAGCAGTACTTC CASSSWTGELYEQYF
TRBD1 TRBJ2-4 - TRBV5-6 TGTGCCAGCAGGTCCGGACAGGGGGCTGCCAAAAACATTCAGTACTTC CASRSGQGAAKNIQYF
TRBD1 TRBJ1-1 - TRBV6-1 TGTGCCAGCAGTGACAGGGGGCGCACTGAAGCTTTCTTT CASSDRGRTEAFF
TRBD1 TRBJ2-2 - TRBV5-1 TGCGCCAGCAGCTTGGGGACAGGGGAGTCCGGGGAGCTGTTTTTT CASSLGTGESGELFF
- TRBJ1-2 - TRBV28 TGTGCCAGCAGAGGAGGGTCCCCTAACTATGGCTACACCTTC CASRGGSPNYGYTF
TRBD1 TRBJ1-5 few TRBV18 TGTGCCAGCTCACCACTTCCGGGACAGTATAGCAATCAGCCCCAGCATTTT CASSPLPGQYSNQPQHF
TRBD2 TRBJ2-1 - TRBV9 TGTGCCAGCAGCGTTCTTAGCGGGGGCAATGAGCAGTTCTTC CASSVLSGGNEQFF
TRBD1 TRBJ2-2 - TRBV5-1 TGCGCCAGCAGCTCCCCCGGGACAGGGGACACCGGGGAGCTGTTTTTT CASSSPGTGDTGELFF
- TRBJ2-5 - TRBV14 TGTGCCAGCAGCTGGAAGACACGCCAAGAGACCCAGTACTTC CASSWKTRQETQYF
TRBD2 TRBJ2-3 - TRBV29-1 TGCAGCGTTGAGGCGACTAGCGGGGCGACAGATACGCAGTATTTT CSVEATSGATDTQYF
TRBD2 TRBJ2-1 once TRBV24-1 TGTGCCACCAGTGATGGAGCGGGAGCTTGGCATGAGCAGTTCTTC CATSDGAGAWHEQFF
- TRBJ2-1 - TRBV7-3 TGTGCCAGCAGCGTAGACGGCGGGAATTACAATGAGCAGTTCTTC CASSVDGGNYNEQFF
- TRBJ2-3 few TRBV30 TGTGCCTGGAGTGTGGAGGATACGCAGTATTTT CAWSVEDTQYF
- TRBJ1-6 - TRBV7-9 TGTGCCAGCAGCGGCCGGAGGGGCGCGTCTTCACCCCTCCACTTT CASSGRRGASSPLHF
- TRBJ2-3 once TRBV7-2 TGTGCCAGCAGCTTAGGATCCCTAGCCGGAGATACGCAGTATTTT CASSLGSLAGDTQYF
- TRBJ2-3 - TRBV10-3 TGTGCCATCAGTGATACTAGGTTGAGCACAGATACGCAGTATTTT CAISDTRLSTDTQYF
- TRBJ1-1 - TRBV7-2 TGTGCCAGCAGCTCGACAGTGAACACTGAAGCTTTCTTT CASSSTVNTEAFF
- TRBJ1-2 few TRBV7-2 TGTGCCAGCTTAGGGTGGGAGGGCTACACCTTC CASLGWEGYTF
TRBD2 TRBJ2-1 - TRBV5-4 TGTGCCAGCAGCTTGGACTCCGGGAGGGGTGAGCAGTTCTTC CASSLDSGRGEQFF
- TRBJ2-2 once TRBV19 TGTGCCACCTCACCATTTGGGGGCTCGTCGAACACCGGGGAGCTGTTTTTT CATSPFGGSSNTGELFF